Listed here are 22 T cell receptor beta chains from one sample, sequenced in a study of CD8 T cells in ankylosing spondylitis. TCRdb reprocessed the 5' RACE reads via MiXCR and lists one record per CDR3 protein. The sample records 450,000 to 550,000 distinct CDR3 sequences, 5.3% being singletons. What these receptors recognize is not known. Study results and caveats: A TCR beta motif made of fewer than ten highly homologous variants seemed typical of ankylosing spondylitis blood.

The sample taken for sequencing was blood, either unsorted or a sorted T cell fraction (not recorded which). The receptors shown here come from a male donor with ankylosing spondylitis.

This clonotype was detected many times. CDR3 in amino acids: CSAAGDSNQPQHF. CDR3 DNA sequence: TGCAGTGCTGCAGGGGATAGCAATCAGCCCCAGCATTTT. The gene calls are TRBV20-1 and TRBJ1-5; TRBD1 is a possible D gene (6 bases). The germline gives CDR1 DFQATT, CDR2 SNEGSKA (reference sequence). Trimming stripped 5 bases from V and 0 bases from J, with 8 bases between. CDR3 size: 13 residues.

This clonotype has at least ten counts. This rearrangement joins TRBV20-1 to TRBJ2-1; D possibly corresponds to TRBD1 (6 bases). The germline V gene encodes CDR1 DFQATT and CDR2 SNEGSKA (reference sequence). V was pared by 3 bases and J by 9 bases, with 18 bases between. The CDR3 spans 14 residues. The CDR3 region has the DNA TGCAGTGCTAGGACCGGGACATTAGTAGGTGAGCAGTTCTTC. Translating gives CSARTGTLVGEQFF.

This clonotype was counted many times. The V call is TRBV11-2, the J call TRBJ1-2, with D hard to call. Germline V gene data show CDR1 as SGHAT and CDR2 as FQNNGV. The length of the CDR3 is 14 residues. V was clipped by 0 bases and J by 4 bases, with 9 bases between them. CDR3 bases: TGTGCCAGCAGCTTAGAAAACCCCCTCTATGGCTACACCTTC. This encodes CASSLENPLYGYTF.

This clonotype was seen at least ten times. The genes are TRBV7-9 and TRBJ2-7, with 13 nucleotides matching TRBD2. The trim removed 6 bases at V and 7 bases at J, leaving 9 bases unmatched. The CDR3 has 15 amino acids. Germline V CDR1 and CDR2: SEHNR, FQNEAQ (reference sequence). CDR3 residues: CASSQGLAGVREQYF. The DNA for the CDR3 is TGTGCCAGCAGTCAAGGACTAGCGGGAGTTCGAGAGCAGTACTTC.

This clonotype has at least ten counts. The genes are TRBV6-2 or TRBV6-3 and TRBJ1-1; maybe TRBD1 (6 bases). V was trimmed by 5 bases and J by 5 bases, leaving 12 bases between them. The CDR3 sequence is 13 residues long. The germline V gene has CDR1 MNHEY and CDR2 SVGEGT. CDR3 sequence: CASSADRLTEAFF. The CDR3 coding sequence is TGTGCCAGCAGTGCCGACAGGTTAACTGAAGCTTTCTTT.

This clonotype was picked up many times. CDR3 bases: TGTGCCAGCAGCCAAGATCCCCGTCCAGATACGCAGTATTTT. It yields the protein CASSQDPRPDTQYF. The chain couples TRBV4-2 to TRBJ2-3; D call uncertain. V gave up 0 bases and J gave up 4 bases, with 8 bases separating them. Per the germline V gene, CDR1 is LGHNA and CDR2 is YNFKEQ. CDR3 length: 14 amino acids.

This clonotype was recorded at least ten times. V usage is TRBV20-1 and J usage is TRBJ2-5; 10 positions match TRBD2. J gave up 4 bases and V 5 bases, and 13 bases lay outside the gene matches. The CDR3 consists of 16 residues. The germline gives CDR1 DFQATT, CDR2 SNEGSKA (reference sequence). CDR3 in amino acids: CSAPTGLAGVGETQYF. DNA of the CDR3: TGCAGTGCTCCGACCGGGCTAGCGGGAGTAGGAGAGACCCAGTACTTC.

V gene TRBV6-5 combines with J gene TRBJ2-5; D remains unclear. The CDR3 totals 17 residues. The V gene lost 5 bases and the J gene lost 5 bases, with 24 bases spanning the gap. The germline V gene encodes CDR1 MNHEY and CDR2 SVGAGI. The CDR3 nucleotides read TGTGCCAGCAGTATACTATCGGCGGATCTAACTGGGGAGACCCAGTACTTC. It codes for CASSILSADLTGETQYF.

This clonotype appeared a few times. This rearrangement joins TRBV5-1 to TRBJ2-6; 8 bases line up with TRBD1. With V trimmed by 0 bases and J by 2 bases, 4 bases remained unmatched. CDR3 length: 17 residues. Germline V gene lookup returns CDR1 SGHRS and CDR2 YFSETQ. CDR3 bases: TGCGCCAGCAGCTTGGGGACAGGGTCGACTGGGGCCAACGTCCTGACTTTC. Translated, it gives CASSLGTGSTGANVLTF.

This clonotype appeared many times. The CDR3 coding sequence is TGTGCCAGCAGTCCCCGGCCGAACAGGGGACACTCCTACAATGAGCAGTTCTTC. Residues: CASSPRPNRGHSYNEQFF. The V and J genes are TRBV12-3 or TRBV12-4 and TRBJ2-1; 7 positions match TRBD1. This CDR3 is 18 amino acids long. V shed 5 bases, J shed 0 bases, and the junction held 13 bases outside the gene matches.

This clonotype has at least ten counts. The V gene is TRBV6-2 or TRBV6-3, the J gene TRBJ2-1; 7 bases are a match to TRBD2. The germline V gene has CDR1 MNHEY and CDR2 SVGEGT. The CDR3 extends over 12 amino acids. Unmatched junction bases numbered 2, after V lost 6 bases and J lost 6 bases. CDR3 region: CASRASGNEQFF. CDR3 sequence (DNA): TGTGCCAGCAGGGCTAGCGGCAATGAGCAGTTCTTC.

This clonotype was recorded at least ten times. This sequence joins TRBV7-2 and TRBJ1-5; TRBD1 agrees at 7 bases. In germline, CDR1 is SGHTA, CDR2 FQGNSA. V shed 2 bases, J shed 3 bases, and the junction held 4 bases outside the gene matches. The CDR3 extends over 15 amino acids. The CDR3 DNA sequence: TGTGCCAGCAGCTTAACAGGGGAGGACAATCAGCCCCAGCATTTT. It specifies CASSLTGEDNQPQHF.

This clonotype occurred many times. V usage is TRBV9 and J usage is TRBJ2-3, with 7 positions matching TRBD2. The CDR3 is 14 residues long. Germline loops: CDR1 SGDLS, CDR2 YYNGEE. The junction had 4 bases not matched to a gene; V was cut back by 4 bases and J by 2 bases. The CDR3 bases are TGTGCCAGCAGCTCTAGCGGATACACAGATACGCAGTATTTT. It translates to CASSSSGYTDTQYF. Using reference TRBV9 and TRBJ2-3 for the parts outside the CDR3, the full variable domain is DSGVTQTPKHLITATGQRVTLRCSPRSGDLSVYWYQQSLDQGLQFLIQYYNGEERAKGNILERFSAQQFPDLHSELNLSSLELGDSALYFCASSSSGYTDTQYFGPGTRLTVL.

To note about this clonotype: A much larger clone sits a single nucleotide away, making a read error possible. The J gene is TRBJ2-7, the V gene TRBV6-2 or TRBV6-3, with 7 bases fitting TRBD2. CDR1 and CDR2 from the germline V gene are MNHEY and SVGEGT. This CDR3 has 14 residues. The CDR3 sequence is CGSGAASGFHEQYF. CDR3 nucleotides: TGTGGCAGCGGCGCGGCTAGCGGTTTCCACGAGCAGTACTTC.

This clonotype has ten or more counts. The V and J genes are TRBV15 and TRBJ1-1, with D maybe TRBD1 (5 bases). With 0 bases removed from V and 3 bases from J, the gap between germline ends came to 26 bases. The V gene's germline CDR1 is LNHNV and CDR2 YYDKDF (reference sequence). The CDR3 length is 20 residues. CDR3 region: CATSRDPISGRDDWYTEAFF. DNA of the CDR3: TGTGCCACCAGCAGAGACCCGATCAGTGGCAGGGACGACTGGTACACTGAAGCTTTCTTT.

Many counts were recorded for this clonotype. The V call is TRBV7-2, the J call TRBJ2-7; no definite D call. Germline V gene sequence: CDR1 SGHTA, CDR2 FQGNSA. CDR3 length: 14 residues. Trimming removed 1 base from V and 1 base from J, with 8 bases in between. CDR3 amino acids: CASSLVQFSYEQYF. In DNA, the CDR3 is TGTGCCAGCAGCTTAGTACAGTTTTCCTACGAGCAGTACTTC. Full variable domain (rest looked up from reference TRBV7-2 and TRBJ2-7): GAGVSQSPSNKVTEKGKDVELRCDPISGHTALYWYRQSLGQGLEFLIYFQGNSAPDKSGLPSDRFSAERTGGSVSTLTIQRTQQEDSAVYLCASSLVQFSYEQYFGPGTRLTVT.

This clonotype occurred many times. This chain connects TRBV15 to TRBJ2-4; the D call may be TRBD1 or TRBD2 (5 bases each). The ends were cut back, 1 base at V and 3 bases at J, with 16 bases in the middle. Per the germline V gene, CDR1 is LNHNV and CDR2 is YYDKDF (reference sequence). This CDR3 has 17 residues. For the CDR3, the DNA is TGTGCCACCAGCAGAGGAGGGGCCGAGGTGGTCAAAAACATTCAGTACTTC. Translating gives CATSRGGAEVVKNIQYF.

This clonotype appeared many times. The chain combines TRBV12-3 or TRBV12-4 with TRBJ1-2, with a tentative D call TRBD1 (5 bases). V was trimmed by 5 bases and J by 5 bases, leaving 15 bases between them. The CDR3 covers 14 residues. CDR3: CASSPGGGEYGYTF. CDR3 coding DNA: TGTGCCAGCAGTCCCGGTGGGGGGGAATATGGCTACACCTTC.

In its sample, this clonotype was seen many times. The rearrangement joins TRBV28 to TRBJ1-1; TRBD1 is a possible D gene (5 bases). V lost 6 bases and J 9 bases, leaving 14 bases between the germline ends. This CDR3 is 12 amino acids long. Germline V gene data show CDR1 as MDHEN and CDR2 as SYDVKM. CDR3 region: CASSEIDSQAFF. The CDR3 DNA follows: TGTGCCAGCAGCGAAATCGACAGCCAAGCTTTCTTT.

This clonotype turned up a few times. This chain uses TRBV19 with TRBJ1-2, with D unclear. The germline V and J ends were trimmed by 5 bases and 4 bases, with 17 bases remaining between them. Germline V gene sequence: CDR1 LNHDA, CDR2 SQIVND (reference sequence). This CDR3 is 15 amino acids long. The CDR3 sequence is CASSVTGRPVYGYTF. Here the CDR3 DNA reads TGTGCCAGTAGTGTTACCGGGCGTCCCGTCTATGGCTACACCTTC.

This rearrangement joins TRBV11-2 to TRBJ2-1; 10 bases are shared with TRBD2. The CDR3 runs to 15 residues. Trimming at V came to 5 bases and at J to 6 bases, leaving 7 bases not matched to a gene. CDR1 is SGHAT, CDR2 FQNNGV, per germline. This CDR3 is CASSGSGRNINEQFF. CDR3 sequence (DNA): TGTGCCAGCAGCGGTAGCGGGAGGAATATCAATGAGCAGTTCTTC.

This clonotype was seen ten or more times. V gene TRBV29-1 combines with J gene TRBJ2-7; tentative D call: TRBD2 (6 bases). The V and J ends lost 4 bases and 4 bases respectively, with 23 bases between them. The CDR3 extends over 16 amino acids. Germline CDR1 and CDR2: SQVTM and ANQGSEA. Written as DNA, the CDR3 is TGCAGCGTTGCCGATCTCCGCGGGGTCGGGGCATACGAGCAGTACTTC. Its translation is CSVADLRGVGAYEQYF.